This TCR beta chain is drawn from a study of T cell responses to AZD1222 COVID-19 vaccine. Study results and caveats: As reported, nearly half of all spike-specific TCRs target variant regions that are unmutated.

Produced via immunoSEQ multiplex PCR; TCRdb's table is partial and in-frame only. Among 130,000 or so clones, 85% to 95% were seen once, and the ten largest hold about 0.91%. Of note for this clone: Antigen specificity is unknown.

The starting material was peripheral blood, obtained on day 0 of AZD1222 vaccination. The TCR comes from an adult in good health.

The CDR3 bases are TGTGCCAGCAGCTTAGGACACAGCTCCTACGAGCAGTACTTC. The encoded protein is CASSLGHSSYEQYF. The chain recombines TRBV11-2 with TRBJ2-7, with unresolved D. V was pared by 1 base and J by 0 bases, with 7 bases between. This CDR3 spans 14 amino acids. Germline lookup yields CDR1 SGHAT and CDR2 FQNNGV.